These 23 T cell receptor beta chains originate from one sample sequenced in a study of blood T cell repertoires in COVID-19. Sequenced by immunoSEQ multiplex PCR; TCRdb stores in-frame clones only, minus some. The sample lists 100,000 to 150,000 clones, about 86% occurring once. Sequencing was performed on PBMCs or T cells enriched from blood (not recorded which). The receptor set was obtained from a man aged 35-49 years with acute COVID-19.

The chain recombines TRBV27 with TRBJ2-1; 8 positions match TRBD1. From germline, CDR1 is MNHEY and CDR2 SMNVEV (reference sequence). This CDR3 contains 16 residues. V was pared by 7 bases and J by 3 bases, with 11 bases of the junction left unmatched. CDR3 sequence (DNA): TGTGCCAGCACTCTGGGGTGGGGGACAGGCTACAATGAGCAGTTCTTC. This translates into CASTLGWGTGYNEQFF.

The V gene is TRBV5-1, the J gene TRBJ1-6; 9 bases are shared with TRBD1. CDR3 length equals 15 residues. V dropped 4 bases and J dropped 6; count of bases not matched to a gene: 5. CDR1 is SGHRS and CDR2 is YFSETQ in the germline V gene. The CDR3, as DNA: TGCGCCAGCAGCATTGTGACAGGGGGTAATTCACCCCTCCACTTT. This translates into CASSIVTGGNSPLHF.

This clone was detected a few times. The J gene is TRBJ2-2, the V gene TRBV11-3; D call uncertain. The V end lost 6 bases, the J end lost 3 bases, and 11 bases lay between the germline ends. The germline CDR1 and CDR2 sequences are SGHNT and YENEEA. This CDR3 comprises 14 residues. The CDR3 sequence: CASSRNADTGELFF. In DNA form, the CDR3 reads TGTGCCAGCAGTAGAAATGCGGACACCGGGGAGCTGTTTTTT.

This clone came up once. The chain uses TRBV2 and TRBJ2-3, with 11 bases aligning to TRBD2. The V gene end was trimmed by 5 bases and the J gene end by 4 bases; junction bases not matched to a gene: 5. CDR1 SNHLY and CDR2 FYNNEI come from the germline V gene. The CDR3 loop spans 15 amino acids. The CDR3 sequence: CASSTSGSGADTQYF. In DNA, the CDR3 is TGTGCCAGCAGTACTAGCGGGAGTGGCGCAGATACGCAGTATTTT.

The CDR3 is CAISGTGGDQPQHF. Written as DNA, the CDR3 is TGTGCCATCAGTGGTACAGGCGGTGATCAGCCCCAGCATTTT. The chain joins TRBV10-3 to TRBJ1-5; D possibly corresponds to TRBD1 (5 bases). Trimming left V 4 bases short and J 5 bases short, with 12 bases between. This CDR3 contains 14 residues. CDR1 is ENHRY and CDR2 is SYGVKD in the germline V gene.

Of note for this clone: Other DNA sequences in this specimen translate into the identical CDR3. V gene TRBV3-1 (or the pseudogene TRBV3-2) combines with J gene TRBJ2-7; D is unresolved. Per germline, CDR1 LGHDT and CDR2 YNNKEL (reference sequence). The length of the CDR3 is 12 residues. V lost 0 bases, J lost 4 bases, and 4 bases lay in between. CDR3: CASSQDLYEQYF. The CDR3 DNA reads TGTGCCAGCAGCCAAGATCTATACGAGCAGTACTTC.

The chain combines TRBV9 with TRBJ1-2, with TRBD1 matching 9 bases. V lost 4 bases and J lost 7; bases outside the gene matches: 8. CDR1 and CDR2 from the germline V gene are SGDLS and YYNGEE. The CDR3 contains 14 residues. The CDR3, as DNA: TGTGCCAGCAGCCAAGGACAGGGGACGGGTGGCTACACCTTC. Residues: CASSQGQGTGGYTF. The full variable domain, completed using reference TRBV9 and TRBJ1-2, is DSGVTQTPKHLITATGQRVTLRCSPRSGDLSVYWYQQSLDQGLQFLIQYYNGEERAKGNILERFSAQQFPDLHSELNLSSLELGDSALYFCASSQGQGTGGYTFGSGTRLTVV.

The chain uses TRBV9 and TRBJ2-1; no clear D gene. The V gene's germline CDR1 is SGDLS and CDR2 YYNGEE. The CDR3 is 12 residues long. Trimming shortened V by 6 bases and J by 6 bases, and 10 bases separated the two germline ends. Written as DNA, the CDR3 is TGTGCCAGCACCCTAAATGGCAATGAGCAGTTCTTC. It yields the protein CASTLNGNEQFF.

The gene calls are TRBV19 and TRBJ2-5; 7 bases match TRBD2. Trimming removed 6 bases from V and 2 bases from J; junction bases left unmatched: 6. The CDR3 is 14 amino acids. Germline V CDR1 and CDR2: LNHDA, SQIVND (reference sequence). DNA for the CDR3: TGTGCCAGTAGCCGCGGGGGAGAGCAAGAGACCCAGTACTTC. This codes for CASSRGGEQETQYF.

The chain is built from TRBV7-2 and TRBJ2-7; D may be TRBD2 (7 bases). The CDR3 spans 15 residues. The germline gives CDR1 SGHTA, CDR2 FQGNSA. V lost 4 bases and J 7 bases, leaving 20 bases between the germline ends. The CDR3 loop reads CASSSLRRGPGEQYF. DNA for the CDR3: TGTGCCAGCAGCTCCCTAAGGCGGGGGCCGGGTGAGCAGTACTTC.

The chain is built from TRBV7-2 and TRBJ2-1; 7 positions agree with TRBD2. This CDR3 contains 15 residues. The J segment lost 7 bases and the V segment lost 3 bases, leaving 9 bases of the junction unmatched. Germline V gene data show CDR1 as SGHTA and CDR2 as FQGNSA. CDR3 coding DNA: TGTGCCAGCAGCTTTTGGGCGGGAGTGGGGAATGAGCAGTTCTTC. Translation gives CASSFWAGVGNEQFF.

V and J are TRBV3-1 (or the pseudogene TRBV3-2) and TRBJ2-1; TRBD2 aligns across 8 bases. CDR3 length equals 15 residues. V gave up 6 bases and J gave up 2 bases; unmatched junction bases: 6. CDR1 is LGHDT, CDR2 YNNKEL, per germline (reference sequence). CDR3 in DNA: TGTGCCAGCAGTGATACTAGCGGACCCTACAATGAGCAGTTCTTC. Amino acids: CASSDTSGPYNEQFF.

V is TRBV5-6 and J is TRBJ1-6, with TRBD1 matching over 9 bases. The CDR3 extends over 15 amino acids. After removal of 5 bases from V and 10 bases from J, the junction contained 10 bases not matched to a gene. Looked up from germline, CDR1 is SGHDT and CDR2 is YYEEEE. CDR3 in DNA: TGTGCCAGCAGACACAGGGGGCGAGCAGGGTCACCCCTCCACTTT. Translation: CASRHRGRAGSPLHF. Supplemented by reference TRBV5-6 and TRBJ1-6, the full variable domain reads DAGVTQSPTHLIKTRGQQVTLRCSPKSGHDTVSWYQQALGQGPQFIFQYYEEEERQRGNFPDRFSGHQFPNYSSELNVNALLLGDSALYLCASRHRGRAGSPLHFGNGTRLTVT.

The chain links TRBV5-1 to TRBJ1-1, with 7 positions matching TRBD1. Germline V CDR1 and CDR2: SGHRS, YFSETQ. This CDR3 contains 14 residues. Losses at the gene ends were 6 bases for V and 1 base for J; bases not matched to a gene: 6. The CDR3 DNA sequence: TGCGCCAGCACCAGGGGGACAGCGAACACTGAAGCTTTCTTT. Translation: CASTRGTANTEAFF.

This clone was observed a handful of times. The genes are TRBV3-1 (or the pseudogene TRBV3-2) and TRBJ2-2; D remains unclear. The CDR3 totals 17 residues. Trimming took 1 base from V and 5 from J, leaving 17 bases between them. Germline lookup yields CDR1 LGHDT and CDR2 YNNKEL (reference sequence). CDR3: CASSQGGWFRRTGELFF. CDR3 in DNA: TGTGCCAGCAGCCAAGGCGGCTGGTTTCGTAGGACCGGGGAGCTGTTTTTT.

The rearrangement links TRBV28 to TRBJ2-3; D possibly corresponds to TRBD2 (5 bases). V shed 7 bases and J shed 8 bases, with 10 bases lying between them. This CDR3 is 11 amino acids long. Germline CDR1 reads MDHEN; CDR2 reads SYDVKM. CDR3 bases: TGTGCCAGCACTCTGGGAGCTACGCAGTATTTT. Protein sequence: CASTLGATQYF.

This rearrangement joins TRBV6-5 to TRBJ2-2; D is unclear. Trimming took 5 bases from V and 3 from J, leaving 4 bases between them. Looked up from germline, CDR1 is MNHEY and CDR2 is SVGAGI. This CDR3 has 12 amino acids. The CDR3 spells CASSPDTGELFF. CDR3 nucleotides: TGTGCCAGCAGTCCGGACACCGGGGAGCTGTTTTTT.

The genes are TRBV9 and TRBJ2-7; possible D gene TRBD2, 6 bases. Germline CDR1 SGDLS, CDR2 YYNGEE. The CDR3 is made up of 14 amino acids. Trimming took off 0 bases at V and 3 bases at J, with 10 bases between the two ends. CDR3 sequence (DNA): TGTGCCAGCAGCGTAGGGGGGGTTAACTACGAGCAGTACTTC. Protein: CASSVGGVNYEQYF.

As DNA, the CDR3 is TGTGCCAGCAGCTTACGGGGATATGAGCAGTACTTC. It translates to CASSLRGYEQYF. The V gene is TRBV11-1, the J gene TRBJ2-7; the D gene is possibly TRBD2 (5 bases). The CDR3 contains 12 residues. Per the germline V gene, CDR1 is SGHAT and CDR2 is FQDESV (reference sequence). V was pared by 2 bases and J by 7 bases, with 9 bases between.

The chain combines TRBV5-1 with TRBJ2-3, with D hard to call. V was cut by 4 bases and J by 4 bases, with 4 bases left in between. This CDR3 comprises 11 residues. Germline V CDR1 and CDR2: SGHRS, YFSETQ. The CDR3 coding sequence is TGCGCCAGCAGCATATCAGATACGCAGTATTTT. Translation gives CASSISDTQYF.

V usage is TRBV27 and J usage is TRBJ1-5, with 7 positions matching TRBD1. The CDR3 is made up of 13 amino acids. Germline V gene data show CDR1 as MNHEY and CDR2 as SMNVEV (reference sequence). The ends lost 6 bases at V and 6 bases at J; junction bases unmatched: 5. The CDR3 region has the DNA TGTGCCAGCAGCCAGGGGGAGGCTCAGCCCCAGCATTTT. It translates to CASSQGEAQPQHF.

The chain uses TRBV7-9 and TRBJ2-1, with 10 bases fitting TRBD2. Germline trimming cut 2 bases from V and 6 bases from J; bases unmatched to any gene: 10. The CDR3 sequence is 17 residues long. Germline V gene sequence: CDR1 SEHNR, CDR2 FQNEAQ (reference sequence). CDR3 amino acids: CASSLRRSGGLRNEQFF. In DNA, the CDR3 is TGTGCCAGCAGCTTAAGGCGTAGCGGGGGGCTTCGCAATGAGCAGTTCTTC.

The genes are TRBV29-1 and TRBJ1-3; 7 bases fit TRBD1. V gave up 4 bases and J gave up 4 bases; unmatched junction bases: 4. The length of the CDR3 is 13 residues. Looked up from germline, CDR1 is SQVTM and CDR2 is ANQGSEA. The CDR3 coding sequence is TGCAGCGTTGGACAGGGTGGCGGAAACACCATATATTTT. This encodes CSVGQGGGNTIYF.